This T cell receptor beta chain was documented in a study of glioma-infiltrating T cells after dendritic cell vaccination (dated by TCRdb to the mid-2010s). A note on the overall study: The cohort included 15 or so glioblastoma patients drawn from Phase I and II dendritic cell vaccination trials, of whom 9 were newly diagnosed and 6 had recurrent disease. Each patient got three intradermal injections of the dendritic cell vaccine, spaced at biweekly intervals, in the arm below the axilla. Survival after dendritic cell vaccination was correlated with TCR sequencing metrics, such as TIL content and the overlap between tumor and blood repertoires. Between about 2003 and 2013, patients were given autologous tumor lysate-pulsed dendritic cell vaccination. To make the vaccine, monocyte-derived dendritic cells were cultured for six to eight days with IL-4 and GM-CSF and then pulsed overnight with autologous tumor lysate. Tumor-infiltrating lymphocyte content was quantified and tumor and blood repertoires were compared in dendritic cell-vaccinated glioblastoma patients by deep sequencing of TCR beta CDR3 regions. Study-wide conclusions, independent of this receptor: The cohort was small and heterogeneous, with few patients having full blood and tumor sets and even fewer initial-recurrent tumor pairs. The TCR overlap response model with three groups was called speculative and said to need prospective validation. Higher estimated pretreatment TIL content predicted longer time to progression and overall survival after dendritic cell vaccination. TCR clonality showed no direct relationship with survival, which suggests that a diverse polyclonal response may matter.

Its CDR3 holds 15 amino acids, cysteine through phenylalanine. This entry keeps only the CDR3 DNA: 45 bases, framed from base 1. In the germline V gene, CDR1 corresponds to SGHTA and CDR2 to FQGNSA. The trim is 1 base for V and 3 bases for J, with a gap of 10 bases between the germline ends. Of note for this clone: No cognate antigen has been identified for it. No much larger clonotype is one base removed from it; base qualities were not supplied.

The immunoSEQ assay amplified TCRB CDR3 regions from approximately 2 micrograms of genomic DNA, or from all available DNA when less than that amount was available. The multiplex PCR employed 60 forward primers targeting TCR V beta segments and 13 reverse primers targeting J beta segments. To estimate the number of reads per starting template, synthetic control templates were added to each sample at limiting dilution. The Illumina HiSeq System generated sequencing reads of 87 bp. The authors processed their data as follows. To remove PCR and sequencing errors, closely related sequences were merged with a nearest neighbor algorithm. TCR overlap was defined as the percentage of unique tumor TCR beta sequences that were also found in the peripheral blood of the same patient. TCRdb took this table from immuneACCESS and kept in-frame rearrangements with V and J called. Such tables lack part of the clones; where checked against another copy, unresolved V genes explain under half of the gap, and the rest is unexplained. The DNA was the basis for D and trimming; V, J and clone size are from that table. Across this sample there are 50,000 to 55,000 clones, with around 89% seen only once. Over 4.5% of the sample is taken by the ten largest.

Taken with the paper, the label for time point translates to: after dendritic cell vaccination, including at tumor progression/relapse. Patients were selected for having adequate residual fresh-frozen tumor tissue and more than two years of available survival data. An isocitrate dehydrogenase mutation was not carried by any of the glioblastoma patients, although molecular status was otherwise variable. PBMC collection took place before vaccination, two weeks after the third vaccination, and at tumor progression if progression occurred. The Qiagen DNeasy Blood extraction Kit was used for extraction of genomic DNA.

The TCR sequence derives from a human donor with glioblastoma. The V and J segments used are TRBV7-2 and TRBJ2-1; no D segment can be confidently identified. Sequenced here: blood, sampled after dendritic cell vaccination. Read as DNA, the sequence is TGTGCCAGCAGCTTAGTTGAGAGGCTCTACAATGAGCAGTTCTTC. Translation gives CASSLVERLYNEQFF.